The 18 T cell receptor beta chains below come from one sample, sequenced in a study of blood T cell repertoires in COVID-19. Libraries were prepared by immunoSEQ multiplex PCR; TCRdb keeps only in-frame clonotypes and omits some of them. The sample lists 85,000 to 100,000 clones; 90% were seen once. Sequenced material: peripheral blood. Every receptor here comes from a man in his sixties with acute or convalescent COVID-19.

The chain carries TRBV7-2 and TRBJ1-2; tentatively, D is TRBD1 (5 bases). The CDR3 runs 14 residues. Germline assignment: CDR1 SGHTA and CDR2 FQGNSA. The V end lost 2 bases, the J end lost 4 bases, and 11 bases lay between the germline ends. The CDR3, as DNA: TGTGCCAGCAGCTTAAGCAGGGTAGGCTATGGCTACACCTTC. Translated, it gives CASSLSRVGYGYTF.

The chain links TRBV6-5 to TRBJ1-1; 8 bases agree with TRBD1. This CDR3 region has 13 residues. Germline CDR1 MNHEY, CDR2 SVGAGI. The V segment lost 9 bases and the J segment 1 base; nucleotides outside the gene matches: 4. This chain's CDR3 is CASSGGRNTEAFF. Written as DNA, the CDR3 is TGTGCCAGTTCAGGGGGCCGGAACACTGAAGCTTTCTTT.

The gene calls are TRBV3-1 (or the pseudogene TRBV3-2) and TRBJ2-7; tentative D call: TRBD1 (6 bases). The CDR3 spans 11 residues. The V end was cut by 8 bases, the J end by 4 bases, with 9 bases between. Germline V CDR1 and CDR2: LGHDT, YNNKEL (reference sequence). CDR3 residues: CASGRGYEQYF. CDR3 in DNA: TGTGCCAGCGGCAGGGGTTACGAGCAGTACTTC.

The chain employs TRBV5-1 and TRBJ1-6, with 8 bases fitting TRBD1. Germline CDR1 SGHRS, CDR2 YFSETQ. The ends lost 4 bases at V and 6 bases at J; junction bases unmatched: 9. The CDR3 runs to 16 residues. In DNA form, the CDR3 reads TGCGCCAGCAGCCTAACCTGGACAGGGATTAATTCACCCCTCCACTTT. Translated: CASSLTWTGINSPLHF.

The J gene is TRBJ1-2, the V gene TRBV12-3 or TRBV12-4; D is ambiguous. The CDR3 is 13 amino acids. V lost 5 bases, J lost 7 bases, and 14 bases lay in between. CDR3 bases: TGTGCCAGCAGTCTAGACCCGGAGAGTGGCTACACCTTC. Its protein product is CASSLDPESGYTF.

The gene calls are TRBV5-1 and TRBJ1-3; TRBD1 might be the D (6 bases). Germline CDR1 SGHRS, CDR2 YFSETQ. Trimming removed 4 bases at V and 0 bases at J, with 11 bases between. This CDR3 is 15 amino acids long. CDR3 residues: CASSPTGSSGNTIYF. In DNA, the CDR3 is TGCGCCAGCAGCCCCACAGGGAGCTCTGGAAACACCATATATTTT.

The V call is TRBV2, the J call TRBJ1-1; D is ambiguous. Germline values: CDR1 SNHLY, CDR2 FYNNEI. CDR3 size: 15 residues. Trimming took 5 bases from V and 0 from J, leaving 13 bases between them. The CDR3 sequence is CASSKAAALNTEAFF. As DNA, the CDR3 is TGTGCCAGCAGTAAGGCGGCAGCTCTGAACACTGAAGCTTTCTTT.

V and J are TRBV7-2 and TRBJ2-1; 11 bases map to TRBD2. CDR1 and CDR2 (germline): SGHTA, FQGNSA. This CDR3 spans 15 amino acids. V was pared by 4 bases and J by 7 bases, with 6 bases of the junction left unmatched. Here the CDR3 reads CASSYSGGAGNEQFF. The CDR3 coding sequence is TGTGCCAGCAGCTATAGCGGGGGGGCAGGAAATGAGCAGTTCTTC.

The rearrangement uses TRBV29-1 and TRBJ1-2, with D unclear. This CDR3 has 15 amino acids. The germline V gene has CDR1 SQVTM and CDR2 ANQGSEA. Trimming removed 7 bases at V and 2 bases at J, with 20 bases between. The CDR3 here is CSAPSGVGRNYGYTF. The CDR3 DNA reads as TGCAGCGCCCCCTCTGGGGTAGGGAGGAACTATGGCTACACCTTC.

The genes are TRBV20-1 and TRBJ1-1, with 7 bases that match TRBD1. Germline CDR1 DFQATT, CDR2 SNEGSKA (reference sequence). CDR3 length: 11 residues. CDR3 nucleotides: TGCAGAGGGGGCGAAGGTTCTGAAGCTTTCTTT. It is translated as CRGGEGSEAFF.

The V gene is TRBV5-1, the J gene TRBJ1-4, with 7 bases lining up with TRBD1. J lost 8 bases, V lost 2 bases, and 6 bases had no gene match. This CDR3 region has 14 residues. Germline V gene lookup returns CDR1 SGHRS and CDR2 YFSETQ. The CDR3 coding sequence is TGCGCCAGCAGCTTAGGGACAGTCGGGGAAAAACTGTTTTTT. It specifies CASSLGTVGEKLFF.

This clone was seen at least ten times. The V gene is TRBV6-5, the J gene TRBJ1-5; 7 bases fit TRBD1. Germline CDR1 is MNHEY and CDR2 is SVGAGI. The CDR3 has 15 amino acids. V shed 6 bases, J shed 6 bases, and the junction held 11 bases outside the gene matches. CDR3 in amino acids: CASSSTDRVGQPQHF. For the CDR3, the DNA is TGTGCCAGCAGCTCAACCGACAGGGTGGGTCAGCCCCAGCATTTT.

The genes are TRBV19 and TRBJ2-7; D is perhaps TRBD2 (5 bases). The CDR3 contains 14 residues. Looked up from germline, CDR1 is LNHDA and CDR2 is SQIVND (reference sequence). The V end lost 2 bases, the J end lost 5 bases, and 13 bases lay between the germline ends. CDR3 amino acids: CASSIRKPGDEQYF. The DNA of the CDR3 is TGTGCCAGTAGTATAAGGAAGCCCGGGGACGAGCAGTACTTC.

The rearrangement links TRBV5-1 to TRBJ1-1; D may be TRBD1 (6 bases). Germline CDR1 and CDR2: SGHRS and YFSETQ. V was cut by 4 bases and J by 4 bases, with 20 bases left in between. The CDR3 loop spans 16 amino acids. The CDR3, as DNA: TGCGCCAGCAGCACCGGGACAATCGGGGGGACCACTGAAGCTTTCTTT. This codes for CASSTGTIGGTTEAFF.

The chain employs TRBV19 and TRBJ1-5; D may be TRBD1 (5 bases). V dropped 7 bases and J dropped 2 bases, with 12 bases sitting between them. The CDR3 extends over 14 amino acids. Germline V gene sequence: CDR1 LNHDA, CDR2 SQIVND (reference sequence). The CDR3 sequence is CASNGPGRNQPQHF. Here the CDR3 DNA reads TGTGCCAGTAATGGTCCAGGGCGCAATCAGCCCCAGCATTTT.

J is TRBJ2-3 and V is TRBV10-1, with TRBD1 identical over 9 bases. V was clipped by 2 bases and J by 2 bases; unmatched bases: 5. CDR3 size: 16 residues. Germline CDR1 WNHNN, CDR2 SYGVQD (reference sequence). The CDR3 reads CASSEPGQGPTDTQYF. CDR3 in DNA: TGCGCCAGCAGTGAGCCGGGACAGGGACCCACAGATACGCAGTATTTT.

CDR3 bases: TGTGCCAGCAGTTACGAGCCTTTCCAGGGGGCGCGGGGCTACACCTTC. It encodes CASSYEPFQGARGYTF. The V call is TRBV6-5, the J call TRBJ1-2; 8 positions agree with TRBD1. V lost 2 bases, J lost 8 bases, and 13 bases stayed unmatched. The CDR3 has 16 residues. CDR1 is MNHEY and CDR2 is SVGAGI in the germline V gene.

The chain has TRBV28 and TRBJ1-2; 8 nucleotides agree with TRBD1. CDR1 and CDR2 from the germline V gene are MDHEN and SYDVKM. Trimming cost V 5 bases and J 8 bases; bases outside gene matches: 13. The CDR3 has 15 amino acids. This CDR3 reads CASSPGQGRLWGYTF. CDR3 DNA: TGTGCCAGCAGTCCCGGACAGGGCCGACTTTGGGGCTACACCTTC.